This section outlines one T cell receptor beta chain sequence together with its context. V shed 0 bases, J shed 5 bases, and the junction held 9 bases outside the gene matches. The V gene's germline CDR1 is LNHNV and CDR2 YYDKDF (reference sequence). The CDR3 consists of 16 residues. Random-hexamer reverse transcription was applied to roughly 0.5 to 1 ug RNA. From the immunoSEQ multiplex PCR reads, TCRdb called clonotypes with MiXCR, one entry per CDR3 protein. The sample contains 150,000 to 200,000 distinct CDR3 sequences, approximately 94% of which appear only once. This sample stems from a study of CD8 T cells in Susac syndrome.

Sequencing was performed on CD4+ T cells from PBMCs. The sequence derives from a human donor with multiple sclerosis. The chain carries TRBV15 and TRBJ2-5; TRBD2 agrees at 7 bases. In DNA, the CDR3 is TGTGCCACCAGCAGAGACCCCGGGAGGAACGGGGAGACCCAGTACTTC. It codes for CATSRDPGRNGETQYF.